These T cell receptor beta chains were read from a single sample in a study of T cells in Graves' hyperthyroidism and ophthalmopathy. TCRdb redid the calling of the multiplex PCR reads with MiXCR, one entry per CDR3 protein. The sample lists about 520,000 distinct CDR3 sequences; around a quarter were seen once. Material for sequencing was blood. The source of these receptors is a woman younger than 45 with Graves' ophthalmopathy. Each CDR3 is given with its conserved first and last residue. D genes are given only for firm matches. Expanded clones get a size class; other rows say once, few or many, or leave the size out.

clone_size	d_call	j_call	v_call	cdr3_nt	cdr3_aa
.	.	TRBJ1-1	TRBV4-1	TGCGCCAGCAGGCACCTGGGGGCAAGGAGGGATCCGACTGAAGCTTTCTTT	CASRHLGARRDPTEAFF
many	TRBD2	TRBJ2-5	TRBV25-1	TGTGCCAGCAGTGGAAGCGGGGGCCTCCAAGAGACCCAGTACTTC	CASSGSGGLQETQYF
.	TRBD2	TRBJ2-7	TRBV6-5	TGTGCCAGCAGTTACCCCCCTAGCGGGGCGAACTACGAGCAGTACTTC	CASSYPPSGANYEQYF
many	TRBD1	TRBJ2-2	TRBV2	TGTGCCAGCCTAAACCGGGACAGCTCGAACACCGGGGAGCTGTTTTTT	CASLNRDSSNTGELFF
.	.	TRBJ2-6	TRBV11-2	TGTGCCAGCAGCCCAGATCAGTTCTCTGGGGCCAACGTCCTGACTTTC	CASSPDQFSGANVLTF
many	.	TRBJ2-7	TRBV10-3	TGTGCCATCAGTGATCAGGGTAACAACGAGCAGTACTTC	CAISDQGNNEQYF
many	.	TRBJ1-1	TRBV27	TGTGCCAGCAGTTCCTGGGAGAACACTGAAGCTTTCTTT	CASSSWENTEAFF
many	.	TRBJ1-1	TRBV7-3	TGTGCCAGCAGCTTAGGAGGACAGAGCACTGAAGCTTTCTTT	CASSLGGQSTEAFF
few	TRBD1	TRBJ2-5	TRBV10-3	TGTGCCATCAGTGCCGGGACAGGGGCCGAGACCCAGTACTTC	CAISAGTGAETQYF
many	TRBD1	TRBJ1-1	TRBV6-4	TGTGCCAGCAGTGACCCGGACAGGGGGCAGGCCCTAATGAACACTGAAGCTTTCTTT	CASSDPDRGQALMNTEAFF
.	TRBD1	TRBJ2-7	TRBV6-5	TGTGCCAGCAGCTACTCGGGACAGGGTGGAGAGCAGTACTTC	CASSYSGQGGEQYF
few	TRBD2	TRBJ2-7	TRBV28	TGTGCCAGCAGTTTCGGGACTAGCAGCTTCTACGAGCAGTACTTC	CASSFGTSSFYEQYF
.	.	TRBJ1-5	TRBV6-1	TGTGCCAGCAGTGAGCGGAGGGGGACACTTAGCAATCAGCCCCAGCATTTT	CASSERRGTLSNQPQHF
.	.	TRBJ1-3	TRBV5-1	TGCGCCAGCAGCTTGGCCCCTGGCAGCGCTGGAAACACCATATATTTT	CASSLAPGSAGNTIYF
.	.	TRBJ1-5	TRBV15	TGTGCCACCAGCAGAGATCTTGGGGTGAGGGTGAATCAGCCCCAGCATTTT	CATSRDLGVRVNQPQHF
.	.	TRBJ2-7	TRBV6-1	TGTGCCAGCAGTGAAAGTTCCGGACACTCCTACGAGCAGTACTTC	CASSESSGHSYEQYF
many	.	TRBJ2-7	TRBV2	TGTGCCAGCAGGGGGGAGACCTACGAGCAGTACTTC	CASRGETYEQYF
.	TRBD1	TRBJ2-2	TRBV4-2	TGTGCCAGCAGCCAATCTCATCCCGGGACAGGGGTTATCGGGGAGCTGTTTTTT	CASSQSHPGTGVIGELFF
.	.	TRBJ1-2	TRBV7-3	TGTGCCAGCAGCTTAACCGCAGGGGACTATGGCTACACCTTC	CASSLTAGDYGYTF
many	TRBD1	TRBJ1-1	TRBV7-2	TGTGCCAGCACCGATTCCGGGACAGGGGAGAACACTGAAGCTTTCTTT	CASTDSGTGENTEAFF
.	TRBD1	TRBJ2-7	TRBV2	TGTGCCAGCAGTTACTCGTACCGGGACAGGGTCTCCGAGCAGTACTTC	CASSYSYRDRVSEQYF
many	.	TRBJ1-2	TRBV7-9	TGTGCCAGCAGCTTACAAGACAGCGATTTTCGGACCTATGGCTACACCTTC	CASSLQDSDFRTYGYTF
many	.	TRBJ2-7	TRBV4-3	TGCGCCAGCAGCTTTGGGGTGGGCTCCTACGAGCAGTACTTC	CASSFGVGSYEQYF
.	.	TRBJ1-5	TRBV20-1	TGCAGTGCTCCCCTGGGAATGGGTCAGCCCCAGCATTTT	CSAPLGMGQPQHF
many	.	TRBJ1-1	TRBV19	TGTGCCAGTACCCCAAGACCGACAACGAACACTGAAGCTTTCTTT	CASTPRPTTNTEAFF
many	TRBD2	TRBJ2-5	TRBV6-5	TGTGCCAGCAGTTACACTAGCGGCCAAGAGACCCAGTACTTC	CASSYTSGQETQYF
.	.	TRBJ1-6	TRBV2	TGTGCCAGCAGTTGGACTCCGCGAAATTCACCCCTCCACTTT	CASSWTPRNSPLHF
few	.	TRBJ2-7	TRBV29-1	TGCAGCGTTATCCAGGATTACTCCTACGAGCAGTACTTC	CSVIQDYSYEQYF
many	TRBD1	TRBJ1-1	TRBV10-3	TGTGCCATCAGGGGGCAGACAGGGATAGGGACAACTGAAGCTTTCTTT	CAIRGQTGIGTTEAFF
.	.	TRBJ2-2	TRBV3-1	TGTGCCAGCAGCCAAGCCGGGACTCCGTTCGTCCGAGCCGGGGAGCTGTTTTTT	CASSQAGTPFVRAGELFF
many	.	TRBJ2-6	TRBV6-1	TGTGCCAGCAGTGAAAGGGTGCAGCTTACCTCCTCTGGGGCCAACGTCCTGACTTTC	CASSERVQLTSSGANVLTF
many	TRBD1	TRBJ1-3	TRBV20-1	TGCAGTGCTAGACGACAGGGATTCAATTCCTACTCCACCATATATTTT	CSARRQGFNSYSTIYF
.	.	TRBJ1-2	TRBV20-1	TGCAGTGCCACCAACCCGGGACCGTATGGCTACACCTTC	CSATNPGPYGYTF
many	.	TRBJ1-1	TRBV19	TGTGCCAGTAGTATAGATACAGGTACTGAAGCTTTCTTT	CASSIDTGTEAFF
many	.	TRBJ1-3	TRBV6-2/TRBV6-3	TGTGCCAGCAGTTACTCGATAGGCGCGTTCAGGGCTGGAAACACCATATATTTT	CASSYSIGAFRAGNTIYF
many	.	TRBJ2-7	TRBV9	TGTGCCAGCAGCCTCGGACAGCCGGGGCTCTACGAGCAGTACTTC	CASSLGQPGLYEQYF
.	.	TRBJ2-5	TRBV30	TGTGCCTGGAGTGTGGCAGGGTGGCAAGAGACCCAGTACTTC	CAWSVAGWQETQYF
.	TRBD1	TRBJ1-1	TRBV6-5	TGTGCCAGCAGTTACCGACAGGGGATCACTGAAGCTTTCTTT	CASSYRQGITEAFF
.	TRBD2	TRBJ2-5	TRBV19	TGTGCCAGTAGTGTCTTTCCGGGGGGGCCGGGAGAGACCCAGTACTTC	CASSVFPGGPGETQYF
many	.	TRBJ2-7	TRBV9	TGTGCCAGCAGCGGAAGGGACAACGCCTACGAGCAGTACTTC	CASSGRDNAYEQYF
many	TRBD2	TRBJ2-5	TRBV9	TGTGCCAGCAGCGTAGGCCTAGCGGGGGCGTCAGAGACCCAGTACTTC	CASSVGLAGASETQYF
many	.	TRBJ1-1	TRBV5-1	TGCGCCAGCAGCTTCTTGCAGACTAACACTGAAGCTTTCTTT	CASSFLQTNTEAFF
many	TRBD1	TRBJ1-5	TRBV2	TGTGCCAGCAGTGGGGAGGGGGCAAGTCAGCCCCAGCATTTT	CASSGEGASQPQHF
many	.	TRBJ1-2	TRBV7-2	TGTGCCAGCAGCCCCACCAGCAACTATGGCTACACCTTC	CASSPTSNYGYTF
.	.	TRBJ2-7	TRBV7-2	TGTGCCAGCAGCCCAACCCGGGGGATCCTTGGGGAGCAGTACTTC	CASSPTRGILGEQYF
few	.	TRBJ2-5	TRBV24-1	TGTGCCACCAGTGACTGGGGACGGTTGGGGGAGACCCAGTACTTC	CATSDWGRLGETQYF
.	.	TRBJ1-3	TRBV5-1	TGCGCCAGCAGCGTCGGGACCCTTGGAAACACCATATATTTT	CASSVGTLGNTIYF
many	TRBD2	TRBJ2-5	TRBV6-2/TRBV6-3	TGTGCCAGCAGTCGAGCAGCCCTAGCGGGCCTCCAAGAGACCCAGTACTTC	CASSRAALAGLQETQYF
few	.	TRBJ2-7	TRBV7-2	TGTGCCAGCAGCTTAGCCGGACAGCGATTGCCCTACGAGCAGTACTTC	CASSLAGQRLPYEQYF
few	TRBD1	TRBJ2-7	TRBV6-1	TGTGCCAGCATTCCGGACAGGCACGAGCAGTACTTC	CASIPDRHEQYF
many	.	TRBJ1-5	TRBV27	TGTGCCAGCAGTTTGGTAGGCACTGATCAGCCCCAGCATTTT	CASSLVGTDQPQHF